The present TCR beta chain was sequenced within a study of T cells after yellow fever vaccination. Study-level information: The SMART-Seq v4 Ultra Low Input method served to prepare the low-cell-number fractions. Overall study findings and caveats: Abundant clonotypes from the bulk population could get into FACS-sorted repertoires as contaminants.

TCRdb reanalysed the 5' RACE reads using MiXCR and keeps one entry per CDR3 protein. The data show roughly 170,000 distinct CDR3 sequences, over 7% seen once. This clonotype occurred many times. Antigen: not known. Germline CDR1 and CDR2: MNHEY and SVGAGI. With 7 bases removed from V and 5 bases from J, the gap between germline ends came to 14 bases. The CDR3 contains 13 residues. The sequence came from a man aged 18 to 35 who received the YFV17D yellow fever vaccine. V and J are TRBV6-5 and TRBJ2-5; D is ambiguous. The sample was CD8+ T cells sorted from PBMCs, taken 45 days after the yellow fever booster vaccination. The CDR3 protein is CASTPVLGETQYF. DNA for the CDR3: TGTGCCAGCACCCCGGTCCTTGGGGAGACCCAGTACTTC.